This T cell receptor (beta chain) derives from a study of tumor-infiltrating lymphocytes in oesophageal squamous cell carcinoma. A single record per CDR3 protein comes from TCRdb applying MiXCR to the PCR reads. The table has more than 15,000 distinct CDR3 sequences, 45% to 50% seen once. The sample comprised esophageal tumor tissue. The origin of this receptor is a male donor with esophageal squamous cell carcinoma.

The CDR3 bases are TGTGCTAGTGGTTTGGTTAAGGGGGGAGTCACAGATACGCAGTATTTT. This encodes CASGLVKGGVTDTQYF. The chain links TRBV12-5 to TRBJ2-5, with D perhaps being TRBD1 or TRBD2 (6 bases each). TRBJ2-3 matches the DNA end more closely, so the J call is doubtful. This CDR3 has 16 residues. The germline gives CDR1 LGHNT, CDR2 FRNRAP.